Sequencing of this T cell receptor beta chain was carried out in a study of blood T cell repertoires in COVID-19. As for the study in general: Specimens from acute and convalescent COVID-19 originated in the United States, Italy and Spain.

Enrolled during active infection, Seattle patients were then followed longitudinally. TCRdb's table, derived via immunoSEQ multiplex PCR, lists solely in-frame clones and lacks some. The table has approximately 350,000 clones, over 70% seen once. The CDR3 has 16 amino acids. Germline CDR1 and CDR2: SGDLS and YYNGEE. V was cut by 0 bases and J by 8 bases, with 17 bases left in between. Sequencing was carried out using peripheral blood. The origin of this receptor is a woman aged 45-60 years with COVID-19, enrolled during active disease. The gene calls are TRBV9 and TRBJ2-2; a weak D match, TRBD2 (6 bases). In nucleotides, the CDR3 is TGTGCCAGCAGCGTAGCTGGGGGGTCCAATAGGGGGGAGCTGTTTTTT. As protein: CASSVAGGSNRGELFF.